This passage covers 20 T cell receptor beta chains from one sample sequenced in a study of technical replicates of blood from a handful of donors. This table comes from immunoSEQ multiplex PCR, and its TCRdb copy is limited to in-frame clones, with some not included. The table has over 55,000 clones, around 91% seen once; the top ten hold about 3.7%. Sequences were obtained from PBMCs. The receptors were sampled from a human donor in good health. Some clones in this sample may be carry-over from other donors' samples.

The chain couples TRBV29-1 to TRBJ2-1, with D perhaps TRBD2 (7 bases). Germline CDR1 SQVTM, CDR2 ANQGSEA. The CDR3 contains 14 residues. Trimming removed 7 bases at V and 1 base at J, with 14 bases between. CDR3 nucleotides: TGCAGCGGAGAACGGGGGGCTTCCTACAATGAGCAGTTCTTC. It codes for CSGERGASYNEQFF.

This clone appeared a single time. CDR3: CASSPHRTSGNTIYF. The CDR3 region has the DNA TGTGCCAGCAGCCCACACCGAACCTCTGGAAACACCATATATTTT. The rearrangement links TRBV6-5 to TRBJ1-3, with unresolved D. Between the trimmed V and J ends, which lost 6 bases and 0 bases, there was a span of 12 bases. Per germline, CDR1 MNHEY and CDR2 SVGAGI. The CDR3 is 15 residues long.

This clone was observed a single time. The chain joins TRBV7-2 to TRBJ2-1, with TRBD1 matching 9 bases. Germline trimming cut 10 bases from V and 5 bases from J; bases unmatched to any gene: 6. From germline, CDR1 is SGHTA and CDR2 FQGNSA. The CDR3 runs 13 residues. The CDR3 sequence is CATGQGSNNEQFF. CDR3 nucleotides: TGTGCCACCGGACAGGGGAGCAACAATGAGCAGTTCTTC.

The V gene is TRBV30, the J gene TRBJ2-3, with 7 bases matching TRBD1. The CDR3 sequence is 14 residues long. From germline, CDR1 is GTSNPN and CDR2 SVGIG (reference sequence). V lost 2 bases to trimming and J lost 4 bases; unmatched junction nucleotides: 6. CDR3 loop: CAWSPGGTADTQYF. For the CDR3, the DNA is TGTGCCTGGAGTCCAGGGGGTACGGCAGATACGCAGTATTTT.

The genes are TRBV12-5 and TRBJ2-7; D gene ambiguous. CDR3 length equals 12 residues. With 9 bases removed from V and 1 base from J, the gap between germline ends came to 10 bases. Germline loops: CDR1 LGHNT, CDR2 FRNRAP. CDR3 sequence (DNA): TGTGCTAGCCCAGGTTTTTCCTACGAGCAGTACTTC. It translates to CASPGFSYEQYF. Together with reference TRBV12-5 and TRBJ2-7, the CDR3 gives the full variable domain: DARVTQTPRHKVTEMGQEVTMRCQPILGHNTVFWYRQTMMQGLELLAYFRNRAPLDDSGMPKDRFSAEMPDATLATLKIQPSEPRDSAVYFCASPGFSYEQYFGPGTRLTVT.

The chain has TRBV19 and TRBJ1-2, with 7 positions matching TRBD1. Germline trimming cut 6 bases from V and 3 bases from J; bases unmatched to any gene: 1. The CDR3 is 12 amino acids. Germline V gene lookup returns CDR1 LNHDA and CDR2 SQIVND (reference sequence). DNA for the CDR3: TGTGCCAGTAGGGGACAGCACTATGGCTACACCTTC. Translating gives CASRGQHYGYTF.

The chain joins TRBV12-5 to TRBJ1-6; 8 bases agree with TRBD1. The CDR3 covers 15 residues. V shed 1 base and J 10 bases; nucleotides not matched to a gene: 6. Germline V CDR1 and CDR2: LGHNT, FRNRAP. The CDR3 coding sequence is TGTGCTAGTGGTTTGGCCGGACAGGGTTGGTCACCCCTCCACTTT. It yields the protein CASGLAGQGWSPLHF. Variable domain in full (rest from reference TRBV12-5 and TRBJ1-6): DARVTQTPRHKVTEMGQEVTMRCQPILGHNTVFWYRQTMMQGLELLAYFRNRAPLDDSGMPKDRFSAEMPDATLATLKIQPSEPRDSAVYFCASGLAGQGWSPLHFGNGTRLTVT.

This chain joins TRBV27 and TRBJ2-5; the match to TRBD2 covers 10 bases. Looked up from germline, CDR1 is MNHEY and CDR2 is SMNVEV (reference sequence). After removal of 6 bases from V and 3 bases from J, the junction contained 7 bases not matched to a gene. This CDR3 is built from 15 residues. The DNA for the CDR3 is TGTGCCAGCAGCCCCATCCTAGCGGGGGAAGAGACCCAGTACTTC. This gives the protein CASSPILAGEETQYF.

The chain recombines TRBV9 with TRBJ2-1; TRBD2 aligns across 12 bases. The CDR3 length is 17 residues. Germline V gene data show CDR1 as SGDLS and CDR2 as YYNGEE. Losses at the gene ends were 4 bases for V and 7 bases for J; bases not matched to a gene: 12. In DNA form, the CDR3 reads TGTGCCAGCAGCCCTCCCGGGCTAGCGGGGGGGCGTAATGAGCAGTTCTTC. Its translation: CASSPPGLAGGRNEQFF.

The chain joins TRBV4-3 to TRBJ2-3; D is possibly TRBD2 (7 bases). V shed 3 bases and J shed 1 base, with 17 bases lying between them. Germline loops: CDR1 LGHNA, CDR2 YSLEER. CDR3 length: 17 residues. The CDR3 DNA sequence: TGCGCCAGCAGCCAGAGGGTTGGGGGGGCGGGCACAGATACGCAGTATTTT. Translation gives CASSQRVGGAGTDTQYF.

This chain links TRBV7-9 with TRBJ2-2, with 11 bases aligning to TRBD1. V was pared by 3 bases and J by 1 base, with 7 bases of the junction left unmatched. Germline V CDR1 and CDR2: SEHNR, FQNEAQ (reference sequence). The length of the CDR3 is 18 residues. CDR3: CASSFQIGTGGNTGELFF. The DNA of the CDR3 is TGTGCCAGCAGCTTCCAGATCGGGACAGGGGGGAACACCGGGGAGCTGTTTTTT.

The gene calls are TRBV27 and TRBJ1-3; D gene unclear. With 3 bases removed from V and 0 bases from J, the gap between germline ends came to 12 bases. This CDR3 spans 16 amino acids. Germline loops: CDR1 MNHEY, CDR2 SMNVEV (reference sequence). CDR3 sequence reads: CASSFRAGFSGNTIYF. In nucleotides, the CDR3 is TGTGCCAGCAGTTTTCGTGCGGGCTTCTCTGGAAACACCATATATTTT.

In this sample, this clone turned up a few times. V is TRBV2 and J is TRBJ1-5; possibly TRBD1 for D (5 bases). The CDR3 has 14 amino acids. Germline values: CDR1 SNHLY, CDR2 FYNNEI. Trimming pared 5 bases from V and 4 bases from J, leaving 12 bases between. The CDR3 DNA reads as TGTGCCAGCAGTTGGGTATCAGGGAATCAGCCCCAGCATTTT. Translated: CASSWVSGNQPQHF.

This clone was seen a single time. The V call is TRBV6-5, the J call TRBJ2-2; D remains unclear. This CDR3 is built from 12 residues. Germline CDR1 and CDR2: MNHEY and SVGAGI. V was pared by 1 base and J by 9 bases, with 6 bases between. CDR3 in DNA: TGTGCCAGCAGTTACTACCTAAGGGAGCTGTTTTTT. It codes for CASSYYLRELFF.

This chain connects TRBV7-2 to TRBJ2-3; 8 bases are a match to TRBD2. V shed 0 bases, J shed 1 base, and the junction held 3 bases outside the gene matches. This CDR3 is 16 amino acids long. Per germline, CDR1 SGHTA and CDR2 FQGNSA. CDR3 bases: TGTGCCAGCAGCTTAGCGGAACTAGCGGGCACAGATACGCAGTATTTT. As protein: CASSLAELAGTDTQYF.

The chain uses TRBV30 and TRBJ1-1; perhaps TRBD1 as D (5 bases). Germline-derived CDR1 and CDR2 are GTSNPN and SVGIG (reference sequence). The germline V and J ends were trimmed by 0 bases and 4 bases, with 9 bases remaining between them. The CDR3 is 13 amino acids. CDR3 sequence reads: CAWSVQGSTEAFF. Here the CDR3 DNA reads TGTGCCTGGAGTGTCCAGGGTAGCACTGAAGCTTTCTTT.

This chain links TRBV2 with TRBJ2-5; weak D call: TRBD2 (5 bases). The germline V gene has CDR1 SNHLY and CDR2 FYNNEI. The CDR3 has 14 amino acids. V was trimmed by 6 bases and J by 5 bases, leaving 16 bases between them. In DNA, the CDR3 is TGTGCCAGCAGGGCTGTCTCCGGCGGGGAGACCCAGTACTTC. Its translation: CASRAVSGGETQYF.

The V call is TRBV4-3, the J call TRBJ2-1; 12 bases fit TRBD2. The CDR3 is 16 amino acids. Trimming took 5 bases from V and 4 from J; bases not matched to a gene: 6. The germline CDR1 and CDR2 sequences are LGHNA and YSLEER. CDR3 DNA: TGCGCCAGCAGCGCAGGACTAGCGGGGCATTACAATGAGCAGTTCTTC. This sequence encodes CASSAGLAGHYNEQFF.

The chain employs TRBV5-1 and TRBJ1-2; D not certain. The V gene's germline CDR1 is SGHRS and CDR2 YFSETQ. The CDR3 totals 12 residues. The V end was cut by 5 bases, the J end by 1 base, with 6 bases between. In nucleotides, the CDR3 is TGCGCCAGCAGTTACAGTAACTATGGCTACACCTTC. It is translated as CASSYSNYGYTF.

The genes are TRBV30 and TRBJ1-5, with a possible D match to TRBD1 (6 bases). V gave up 0 bases and J gave up 7 bases, with 10 bases separating them. The CDR3 covers 13 residues. Germline assignment: CDR1 GTSNPN and CDR2 SVGIG (reference sequence). The CDR3 DNA reads as TGTGCCTGGAGTGTCGGGGGGCACCAGCCCCAGCATTTT. Translated: CAWSVGGHQPQHF.